A selection of T cell receptor beta chains follows, all from one sample in a study of technical replicates of blood from a few donors. Produced via immunoSEQ multiplex PCR; TCRdb's table is partial and in-frame only. The sample contains around 80,000 clones, around 93% of which appear only once. What was sequenced was T cells isolated from PBMCs. The receptors originated from a human donor in good health. The CDR3 runs from the conserved cysteine through the conserved F or W. Fields, in order: J gene, D gene, V gene, clone size, CDR3 DNA, CDR3 protein. A D gene is named only where the DNA matches it firmly. Clone size is stated in some rows and not others, as once, few, many or a class when expanded.

j_call: TRBJ1-1; d_call: -; v_call: TRBV7-3; clone_size: -; cdr3_nt: TGTGCCAGCAGCGCAGAGCGTTTCACTGAAGCTTTCTTT; cdr3_aa: CASSAERFTEAFF
j_call: TRBJ1-2; d_call: -; v_call: TRBV6-6; clone_size: -; cdr3_nt: TGTGCCAGCAGCGACGTCCGTGCAGGGAATAATGGCTACACCTTC; cdr3_aa: CASSDVRAGNNGYTF
j_call: TRBJ1-5; d_call: -; v_call: TRBV7-9; clone_size: once; cdr3_nt: TGTGCCAGCAGCTGGACGGAGGATCAGCCCCAGCATTTT; cdr3_aa: CASSWTEDQPQHF
j_call: TRBJ2-5; d_call: TRBD2; v_call: TRBV5-4; clone_size: -; cdr3_nt: TGTGCCAGCAGCTCGCTAGCGGGGGGACAATCTATCCAAGAGACCCAGTACTTC; cdr3_aa: CASSSLAGGQSIQETQYF
j_call: TRBJ2-7; d_call: TRBD2; v_call: TRBV4-1; clone_size: -; cdr3_nt: TGCGCCAGCAGCCAAGGAAGCGGGAGTGGCTACGAGCAGTACTTC; cdr3_aa: CASSQGSGSGYEQYF
j_call: TRBJ1-2; d_call: -; v_call: TRBV7-9; clone_size: -; cdr3_nt: TGTGCCAGCAGCTTAGGGGGCTTTAGCTATGGCTACACCTTC; cdr3_aa: CASSLGGFSYGYTF
j_call: TRBJ1-2; d_call: TRBD1; v_call: TRBV5-1; clone_size: -; cdr3_nt: TGCGCCAGCAGCTTGGCCGTGGGGACAGGGGCCGACCTTCGTGGCTACACCTTC; cdr3_aa: CASSLAVGTGADLRGYTF
j_call: TRBJ1-6; d_call: -; v_call: TRBV28; clone_size: few; cdr3_nt: TGTGCCAGCAACCCACGAGCGGTTGGCTATAATTCACCCCTCCACTTT; cdr3_aa: CASNPRAVGYNSPLHF
j_call: TRBJ1-3; d_call: -; v_call: TRBV4-1; clone_size: -; cdr3_nt: TGCGCCAGCAGCCGGCGGGGGGAGGAGGGAAACACCATATATTTT; cdr3_aa: CASSRRGEEGNTIYF
j_call: TRBJ2-3; d_call: -; v_call: TRBV10-3; clone_size: -; cdr3_nt: TGTGCCATAGAGGCTGGGCGGGACACAGATACGCAGTATTTT; cdr3_aa: CAIEAGRDTDTQYF
j_call: TRBJ2-7; d_call: TRBD2; v_call: TRBV5-1; clone_size: once; cdr3_nt: TGCGCCAGCAGCTTGGGAGCGGGGGCCTACGAGCAGTACTTC; cdr3_aa: CASSLGAGAYEQYF
j_call: TRBJ2-2; d_call: TRBD1; v_call: TRBV7-8; clone_size: -; cdr3_nt: TGTGCCAGCAGCTTGCATACCGGGACAGGGGGTAACACCGGGGAGCTGTTTTTT; cdr3_aa: CASSLHTGTGGNTGELFF
j_call: TRBJ2-6; d_call: -; v_call: TRBV19; clone_size: -; cdr3_nt: TGTGCCAGTAGTATGGTGATAGTAGCCAACGTCCTGACTTTC; cdr3_aa: CASSMVIVANVLTF
j_call: TRBJ1-1; d_call: -; v_call: TRBV7-9; clone_size: -; cdr3_nt: TGTGCCAGCAGACAGGCGAACACTGAAGCTTTCTTT; cdr3_aa: CASRQANTEAFF
j_call: TRBJ2-3; d_call: TRBD2; v_call: TRBV4-1; clone_size: -; cdr3_nt: TGCGCCAGCCTAAGAACGATAGGTGTTTACGGGGGGAACACAGATACGCAGTATTTT; cdr3_aa: CASLRTIGVYGGNTDTQYF
j_call: TRBJ2-7; d_call: TRBD2; v_call: TRBV11-3; clone_size: -; cdr3_nt: TGTGCCAGCAGCTTAGTAGCGGGGGGCCACGAGCAGTACTTC; cdr3_aa: CASSLVAGGHEQYF
j_call: TRBJ2-1; d_call: -; v_call: TRBV13; clone_size: -; cdr3_nt: TGTGCCAGCAGCTTAGGGGAGGGTCTCTACAATGAGCAGTTCTTC; cdr3_aa: CASSLGEGLYNEQFF
j_call: TRBJ2-3; d_call: TRBD1; v_call: TRBV5-4; clone_size: -; cdr3_nt: TGTGCCAGCAGCGTGGGACAGGGGAGTAGGGATACGCAGTATTTT; cdr3_aa: CASSVGQGSRDTQYF
j_call: TRBJ2-1; d_call: TRBD2; v_call: TRBV27; clone_size: -; cdr3_nt: TGTGCCAGCAGCCTGTCCGGGACTAGCGGGGTAAATGAGCAGTTCTTC; cdr3_aa: CASSLSGTSGVNEQFF
j_call: TRBJ2-1; d_call: -; v_call: TRBV10-1; clone_size: -; cdr3_nt: TGCGCCAGCAGTGAGGCAGGTCGTTACAATGAGCAGTTCTTC; cdr3_aa: CASSEAGRYNEQFF
j_call: TRBJ2-7; d_call: TRBD1; v_call: TRBV5-5; clone_size: -; cdr3_nt: TGTGCCAGCAGCTCCGGGACAGGGGGCTACGAGCAGTACTTC; cdr3_aa: CASSSGTGGYEQYF
j_call: TRBJ2-7; d_call: -; v_call: TRBV5-1; clone_size: once; cdr3_nt: TGCGCCAGCAGCTTGGTTACTAGCTACGAGCAGTACTTC; cdr3_aa: CASSLVTSYEQYF
j_call: TRBJ1-2; d_call: -; v_call: TRBV5-4; clone_size: -; cdr3_nt: TGTGCCAGCAGCTTGCACAACACAGGGCAAGATGGCTACACCTTC; cdr3_aa: CASSLHNTGQDGYTF
j_call: TRBJ2-1; d_call: TRBD2; v_call: TRBV9; clone_size: -; cdr3_nt: TGTGCCAGCAGCGTACACCTAGCGGGACATTACAATGAGCAGTTCTTC; cdr3_aa: CASSVHLAGHYNEQFF
j_call: TRBJ1-4; d_call: TRBD1; v_call: TRBV25-1; clone_size: -; cdr3_nt: TGTGCCAGCAGCCAGGACAGGGGAGGAGAAAAACTGTTTTTT; cdr3_aa: CASSQDRGGEKLFF
j_call: TRBJ2-7; d_call: TRBD2; v_call: TRBV7-9; clone_size: -; cdr3_nt: TGTGCCAGCAGCTTAAAATCCGTCCCGGGAGGGCTCTCCTACGAGCAGTACTTC; cdr3_aa: CASSLKSVPGGLSYEQYF
j_call: TRBJ2-3; d_call: TRBD2; v_call: TRBV7-9; clone_size: -; cdr3_nt: TGTGCCAGCAGTTCGGGACTACTTAGCACAGATACGCAGTATTTT; cdr3_aa: CASSSGLLSTDTQYF
j_call: TRBJ2-6; d_call: -; v_call: TRBV30; clone_size: -; cdr3_nt: TGTGCCTGGAGTGTTCTTAGACAGGCCGGGGCCAACGTCCTGACTTTC; cdr3_aa: CAWSVLRQAGANVLTF
j_call: TRBJ2-2; d_call: -; v_call: TRBV27; clone_size: -; cdr3_nt: TGTGCCAACCCGCTACCGTTGACACACTACACCGGGGAGCTGTTTTTT; cdr3_aa: CANPLPLTHYTGELFF
j_call: TRBJ1-5; d_call: TRBD1; v_call: TRBV10-3; clone_size: -; cdr3_nt: TGTGCCATTAGTAGGACAGGTCGAGGCAATCAGCCCCAGCATTTT; cdr3_aa: CAISRTGRGNQPQHF
j_call: TRBJ1-2; d_call: -; v_call: TRBV5-6; clone_size: -; cdr3_nt: TGTGCCAGCAGCTTGGCGGGTGGGTATGGCTACACCTTC; cdr3_aa: CASSLAGGYGYTF
j_call: TRBJ1-2; d_call: -; v_call: TRBV27; clone_size: -; cdr3_nt: TGTGCCAGCAGTTTAAGCAGGGGAATGTTTTATGGCTACACCTTC; cdr3_aa: CASSLSRGMFYGYTF
j_call: TRBJ1-5; d_call: TRBD1; v_call: TRBV7-9; clone_size: -; cdr3_nt: TGTGCCAGCAGCTTATCAACCAGGGGGCCTGAGAACAATCAGCCCCAGCATTTT; cdr3_aa: CASSLSTRGPENNQPQHF
j_call: TRBJ1-1; d_call: TRBD1; v_call: TRBV19; clone_size: -; cdr3_nt: TGTGCCAGTAGTAGTGGACAGGCATGGGCTGAAGCTTTCTTT; cdr3_aa: CASSSGQAWAEAFF
j_call: TRBJ1-3; d_call: TRBD1; v_call: TRBV19; clone_size: -; cdr3_nt: TGTGCCAGTAGTGGGACAGGGTATTTCGGAAACACCATATATTTT; cdr3_aa: CASSGTGYFGNTIYF